A selection of T cell receptor beta chains follows, all from one sample in a study of T cell responses to AZD1222 COVID-19 vaccine. TCRdb keeps only in-frame clones here, not all; method: immunoSEQ multiplex PCR. The table includes 140,000 to 150,000 clones, approximately 93% detected once. The sample consisted of peripheral blood, taken after recovery from COVID-19. The source of these receptors is an adult who had recovered from COVID-19. CDR3s include the opening cysteine and the closing phenylalanine or tryptophan. A D gene is named only where the DNA matches it firmly. Where a row states a size, it is once, few, many or the class of an expanded clone; other rows omit it.

clone_size d_call j_call v_call cdr3_nt cdr3_aa
NA TRBD1 TRBJ1-5 TRBV27 TGTGCCAGCGGAGGGGACAGGGGAGGACAGCCCCAGCATTTT CASGGDRGGQPQHF
NA NA TRBJ1-2 TRBV28 TGTGCCAGCAGTATCCTGGGGGGCGGCTATGGCTACACCTTC CASSILGGGYGYTF
NA NA TRBJ2-5 TRBV18 TGTGCCAGCTCACCGGGGGGGCCGGTAGAGACCCAGTACTTC CASSPGGPVETQYF
NA TRBD1 TRBJ1-2 TRBV29-1 TGCAGCGTTGAAGAAGACCGACAGGGAATCGGGGGCGGCTATGGCTACACCTTC CSVEEDRQGIGGGYGYTF
NA NA TRBJ2-7 TRBV6-2/TRBV6-3 TGTGCCAGCAGTCCGAGGCGGGACAAACCCTACGAGCAGTACTTC CASSPRRDKPYEQYF
NA NA TRBJ1-1 TRBV7-2 TGTGCCAGCGCGGGGGCTATGAACACTGAAGCTTTCTTT CASAGAMNTEAFF
NA TRBD2 TRBJ2-1 TRBV9 TGTGCCAGCAGCGCCGGAAAGCGGGAGGGTTCCTACAATGAGCAGTTCTTC CASSAGKREGSYNEQFF
NA NA TRBJ2-1 TRBV11-2 TGTGCCAGCAGCCCCCCCTCTTGGAGGGGAAATGAGCAGTTCTTC CASSPPSWRGNEQFF
once NA TRBJ2-4 TRBV10-3 TGTGCCATCAGTGAAGGGGCGGGAAAAAACATTCAGTACTTC CAISEGAGKNIQYF
once TRBD2 TRBJ2-7 TRBV28 TGTGCCAGCAGTTTATTCTGGTCTAGCGGGAGCTTTGGGCAGTACTTC CASSLFWSSGSFGQYF
once NA TRBJ2-4 TRBV19 TGTGCCAGTAGTATAGAGGCAGCACTAGCCAAAAACATTCAGTACTTC CASSIEAALAKNIQYF
NA TRBD2 TRBJ2-7 TRBV4-2 TGTGCCAGCAGCCAAGGGGAGGGCCCAACCTACGAGCAGTACTTC CASSQGEGPTYEQYF
once NA TRBJ1-2 TRBV12-3/TRBV12-4 TGTGCCAGCAGTTTAGGTGAAACCTATGGCTACACCTTC CASSLGETYGYTF
few NA TRBJ2-7 TRBV4-1 TGCGCCAGCAGCCAAGTTGACTTGGTCCACTTCTCCTACGAGCAGTACTTC CASSQVDLVHFSYEQYF
NA NA TRBJ2-7 TRBV3-1/TRBV3-2 TGTGCCAGCAGCCAAGGGACACCGTTCGAGCAGTACTTC CASSQGTPFEQYF
NA NA TRBJ1-1 TRBV2 TGTGCCAGCAGTGTTGGCCAGGTGAACACTGAAGCTTTCTTT CASSVGQVNTEAFF
NA TRBD1 TRBJ2-7 TRBV6-2/TRBV6-3 TGTGCCAGCAGCCGGGACAGGAAAGTTCCAGGGTCCTACGAGCAGTACTTC CASSRDRKVPGSYEQYF
NA NA TRBJ2-7 TRBV14 TGTGCCAGCAGCCAAGAGGTTGGGGGCGAGCAGTACTTC CASSQEVGGEQYF
NA NA TRBJ2-1 TRBV29-1 TGCAGCGTTTGGGGGAGCGATGAGCAGTTCTTC CSVWGSDEQFF
NA TRBD1 TRBJ1-2 TRBV4-2 TGTGCCAGCAGCCAACTCGACAGGGTAACTGGCTACACCTTC CASSQLDRVTGYTF
NA TRBD1 TRBJ1-1 TRBV18 TGTGCCAGCTCACTTACAGGGGCTGAAGCTTTCTTT CASSLTGAEAFF
once NA TRBJ1-2 TRBV28 TGTGCCAGCAGTTTATCCAGTCATGGCTACACCTTC CASSLSSHGYTF
NA NA TRBJ2-5 TRBV6-5 TGTGCCAGCAGTTACGACGGTCAAGAGACCCAGTACTTC CASSYDGQETQYF
NA NA TRBJ1-6 TRBV28 TGTGCCAGCAGTGCCCCGGGGCCGAATTCACCCCTCCACTTT CASSAPGPNSPLHF
NA NA TRBJ1-6 TRBV2 TGTGCCAGCAGGACAGAAGCGTCGGCTTCACCCCTCCACTTT CASRTEASASPLHF
NA TRBD1 TRBJ1-1 TRBV14 TGTGCCAGCAGCCGACGGGACAGTTTGAACACTGAAGCTTTCTTT CASSRRDSLNTEAFF
NA NA TRBJ2-1 TRBV5-8 TGTGCCAGCAGCTTGTTACTGGGCAATGAGCAGTTCTTC CASSLLLGNEQFF
NA TRBD2 TRBJ2-3 TRBV18 TGTGCCAGCTCCCCTGGACTAGCGGGAGGAGAAGATACGCAGTATTTT CASSPGLAGGEDTQYF
NA NA TRBJ1-5 TRBV30 TGTGCCATGAGCAGAGGGGGGTTTCAGAATCAGCCCCAGCATTTT CAMSRGGFQNQPQHF
NA NA TRBJ2-4 TRBV6-1 TGTGCCAGCAGTGAAAGGGCAGGGAAACAGCTAGCCAAAAACATTCAGTACTTC CASSERAGKQLAKNIQYF
NA NA TRBJ2-3 TRBV5-4 TGTGCCAGCAGCTTCGAGTTAGATACGCAGTATTTT CASSFELDTQYF
NA TRBD1 TRBJ2-5 TRBV2 TGTGCCAGCGGACTGACAGGGGCCCAAGAGACCCAGTACTTC CASGLTGAQETQYF
NA TRBD2 TRBJ2-7 TRBV7-8 TGTGCCAGCACCGCGGGTCGGGGGGCCTACGAGCAGTACTTC CASTAGRGAYEQYF
NA NA TRBJ2-1 TRBV19 TGTGCCAGTAGTAACGGCGAGCAGTTCTTC CASSNGEQFF
NA NA TRBJ1-1 TRBV28 TGTGCCAGCATTGCGACGAACACTGAAGCTTTCTTT CASIATNTEAFF